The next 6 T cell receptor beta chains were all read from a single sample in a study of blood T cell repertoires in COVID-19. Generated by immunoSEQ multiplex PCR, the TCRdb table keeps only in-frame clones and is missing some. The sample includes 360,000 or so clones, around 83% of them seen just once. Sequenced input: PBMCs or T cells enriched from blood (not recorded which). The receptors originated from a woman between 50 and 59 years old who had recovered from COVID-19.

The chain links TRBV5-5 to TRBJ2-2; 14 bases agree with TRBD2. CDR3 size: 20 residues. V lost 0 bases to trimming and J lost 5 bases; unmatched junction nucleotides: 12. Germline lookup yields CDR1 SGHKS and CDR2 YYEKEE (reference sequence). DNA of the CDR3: TGTGCCAGCAGCTTGGCCGTGACTAGCGGGAGGGCCGGTGGGACCGGGGAGCTGTTTTTT. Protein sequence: CASSLAVTSGRAGGTGELFF. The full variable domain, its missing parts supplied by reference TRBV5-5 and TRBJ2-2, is DAGVTQSPTHLIKTRGQQVTLRCSPISGHKSVSWYQQVLGQGPQFIFQYYEKEERGRGNFPDRFSARQFPNYSSELNVNALLLGDSALYLCASSLAVTSGRAGGTGELFFGEGSRLTVL.

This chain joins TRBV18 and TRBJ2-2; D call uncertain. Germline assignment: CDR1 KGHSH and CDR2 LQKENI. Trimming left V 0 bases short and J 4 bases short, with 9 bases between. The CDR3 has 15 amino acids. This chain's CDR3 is CASSPPASRTGELFF. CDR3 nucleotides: TGTGCCAGCTCACCACCCGCGAGCCGCACCGGGGAGCTGTTTTTT.

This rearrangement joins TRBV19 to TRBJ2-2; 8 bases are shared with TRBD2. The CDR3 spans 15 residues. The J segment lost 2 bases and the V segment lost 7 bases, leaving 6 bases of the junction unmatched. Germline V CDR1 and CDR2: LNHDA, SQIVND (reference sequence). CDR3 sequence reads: CASKDGGANTGELFF. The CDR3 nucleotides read TGTGCCAGTAAAGACGGGGGGGCCAACACCGGGGAGCTGTTTTTT.

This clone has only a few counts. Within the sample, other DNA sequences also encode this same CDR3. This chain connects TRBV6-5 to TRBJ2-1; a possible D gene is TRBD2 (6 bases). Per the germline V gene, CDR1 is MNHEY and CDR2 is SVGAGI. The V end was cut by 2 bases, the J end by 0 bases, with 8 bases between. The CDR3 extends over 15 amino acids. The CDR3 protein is CASSYGGSSYNEQFF. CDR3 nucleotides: TGTGCCAGCAGTTACGGGGGGAGCTCCTACAATGAGCAGTTCTTC.

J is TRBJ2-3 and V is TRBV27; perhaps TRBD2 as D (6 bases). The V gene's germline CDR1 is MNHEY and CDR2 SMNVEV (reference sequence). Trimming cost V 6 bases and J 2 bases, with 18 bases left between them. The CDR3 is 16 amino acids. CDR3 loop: CASSTLGGFPTDTQYF. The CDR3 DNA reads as TGTGCCAGCAGCACCCTCGGAGGGTTTCCCACAGATACGCAGTATTTT.

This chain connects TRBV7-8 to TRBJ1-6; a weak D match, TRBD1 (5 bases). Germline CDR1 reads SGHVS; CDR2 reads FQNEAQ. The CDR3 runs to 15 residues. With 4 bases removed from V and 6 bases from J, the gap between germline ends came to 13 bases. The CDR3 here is CASSSMGRGNSPLHF. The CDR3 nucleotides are TGTGCCAGCAGCTCGATGGGTAGGGGTAATTCACCCCTCCACTTT.